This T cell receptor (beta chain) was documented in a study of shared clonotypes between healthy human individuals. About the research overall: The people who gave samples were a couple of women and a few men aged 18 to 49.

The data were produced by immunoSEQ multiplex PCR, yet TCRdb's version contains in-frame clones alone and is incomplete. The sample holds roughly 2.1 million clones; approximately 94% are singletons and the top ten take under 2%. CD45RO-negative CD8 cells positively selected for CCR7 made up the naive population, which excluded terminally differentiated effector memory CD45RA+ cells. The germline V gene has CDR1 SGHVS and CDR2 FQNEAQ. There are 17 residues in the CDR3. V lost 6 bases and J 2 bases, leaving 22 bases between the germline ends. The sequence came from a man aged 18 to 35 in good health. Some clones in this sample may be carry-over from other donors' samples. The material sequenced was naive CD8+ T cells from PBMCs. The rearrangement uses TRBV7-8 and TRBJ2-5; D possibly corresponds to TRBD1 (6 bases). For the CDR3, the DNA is TGTGCCAGCAGTTCAATAGCTTCAGGGGAGCATCAAGAGACCCAGTACTTC. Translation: CASSSIASGEHQETQYF.